This TCR beta chain derives from a study of blood T cell repertoires in COVID-19. Study details: The United States, Italy and Spain were the sources of the acute and convalescent COVID-19 samples. In each case, the material was cDNA or gDNA derived from T cells, B-cell-depleted T cells, or PBMCs.

Source study methods: Estimates of nucleated cell counts were drawn from the amplification of reference gene primers. Libraries were prepared by immunoSEQ multiplex PCR; TCRdb keeps only in-frame clonotypes and omits some of them. From that table come the V and J calls and clone size; the DNA was used to work out D and trimming. This sample yields around 140,000 clones, of which about 87% are seen a single time; 2.5% belongs to the top ten. Losses at the gene ends were 3 bases for V and 13 bases for J; bases not matched to a gene: 5. CDR1 is DFQATT and CDR2 is SNEGSKA in the germline V gene (reference sequence). The CDR3 length is 10 residues.

The sample comprised peripheral blood. The rearrangement uses TRBV20-1 and TRBJ1-2; TRBD1 aligns across 7 bases. This receptor was identified in a man aged 50 to 60 with active COVID-19. The DNA for the CDR3 is TGCAGTGCTAGCGAGGGGGCTCCCACCTTC. Residues: CSASEGAPTF.